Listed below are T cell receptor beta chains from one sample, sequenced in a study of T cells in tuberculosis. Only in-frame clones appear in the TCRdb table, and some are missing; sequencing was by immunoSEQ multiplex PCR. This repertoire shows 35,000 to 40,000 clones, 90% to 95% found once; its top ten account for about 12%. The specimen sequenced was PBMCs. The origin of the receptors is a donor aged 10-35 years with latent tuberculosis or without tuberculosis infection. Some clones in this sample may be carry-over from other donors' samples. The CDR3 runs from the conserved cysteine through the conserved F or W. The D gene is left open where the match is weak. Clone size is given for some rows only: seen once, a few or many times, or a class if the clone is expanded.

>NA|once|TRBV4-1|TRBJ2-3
CASSQDRVTDTQYF
TGCGCCAGCAGCCAAGACAGGGTAACAGATACGCAGTATTTT
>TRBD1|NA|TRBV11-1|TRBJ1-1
CASSFPGQGAPNTEAFF
TGTGCCAGCAGCTTTCCGGGACAGGGGGCTCCAAACACTGAAGCTTTCTTT
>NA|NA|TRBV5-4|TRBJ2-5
CASSPLLGGDKETQYF
TGTGCCAGTAGCCCCCTTCTAGGAGGGGATAAAGAGACCCAGTACTTC
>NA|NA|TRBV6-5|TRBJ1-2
CASSPSAEAGPGYTF
TGTGCCAGCAGTCCATCAGCGGAGGCCGGTCCTGGCTACACCTTC
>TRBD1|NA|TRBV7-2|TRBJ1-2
CASSFDRDYGYTF
TGTGCCAGCAGCTTTGACAGGGACTATGGCTACACCTTC
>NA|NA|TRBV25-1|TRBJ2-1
CASSETGSGYNEQFF
TGTGCCAGCAGTGAAACGGGGAGCGGCTACAATGAGCAGTTCTTC
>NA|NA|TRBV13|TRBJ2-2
CASSLGSGGSSTGELFF
TGTGCCAGCAGCTTAGGGTCCGGCGGCTCCTCCACCGGGGAGCTGTTTTTT
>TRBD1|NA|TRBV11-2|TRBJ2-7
CASSSTRDSSYEQYF
TGTGCCAGCAGCTCAACTAGGGACAGTTCCTACGAGCAGTACTTC
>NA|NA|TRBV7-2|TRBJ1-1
CASSLWQNTEAFF
TGTGCCAGCAGCTTATGGCAGAACACTGAAGCTTTCTTT
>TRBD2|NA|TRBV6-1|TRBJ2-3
CATRLAGGLNTQYF
TGTGCCACCCGACTAGCGGGGGGGCTAAATACGCAGTATTTT
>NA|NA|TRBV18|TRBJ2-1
CASSPWTVEGYNEQFF
TGTGCCAGCTCACCTTGGACAGTAGAGGGCTACAATGAGCAGTTCTTC
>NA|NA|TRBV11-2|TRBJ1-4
CASSLIGLAGEKLFF
TGTGCCAGCAGCTTAATTGGACTGGCGGGTGAAAAACTGTTTTTT
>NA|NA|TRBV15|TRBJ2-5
CATSKLWDLQETQYF
TGTGCCACCAGCAAATTGTGGGACTTACAAGAGACCCAGTACTTC
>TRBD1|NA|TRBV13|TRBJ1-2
CASSPRDSIYGYTF
TGTGCCAGCAGCCCTAGGGACAGCATCTATGGCTACACCTTC
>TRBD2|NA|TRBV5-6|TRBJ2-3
CASSGTTGLAVTDTQYF
TGTGCCAGCAGCGGGACGACGGGACTAGCGGTTACAGATACGCAGTATTTT
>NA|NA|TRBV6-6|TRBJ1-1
CASSSREGAEAFF
TGTGCCAGCAGTTCAAGGGAGGGCGCTGAAGCTTTCTTT
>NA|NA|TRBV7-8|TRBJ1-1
CASSFPGQREAFF
TGTGCCAGCAGCTTCCCCGGACAGCGGGAAGCTTTCTTT
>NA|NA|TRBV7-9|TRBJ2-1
CASSPAAGSDNEQFF
TGTGCCAGCAGTCCAGCGGCCGGGTCCGACAATGAGCAGTTCTTC
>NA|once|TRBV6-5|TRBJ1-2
CASSYAVLGSYYGYTF
TGTGCCAGCAGTTACGCCGTGTTGGGCTCCTACTATGGCTACACCTTC
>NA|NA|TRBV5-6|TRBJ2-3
CASSLARQVIKTDTQYF
TGTGCCAGCAGCTTGGCTAGACAGGTCATAAAGACGGATACGCAGTATTTT
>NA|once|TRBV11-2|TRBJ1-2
CASSLDPRGWYGYTF
TGTGCCAGCAGCTTAGATCCCAGGGGATGGTATGGCTACACCTTC
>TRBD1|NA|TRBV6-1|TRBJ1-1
CATRDRERTEAFF
TGTGCCACCCGGGACAGGGAAAGGACTGAAGCTTTCTTT
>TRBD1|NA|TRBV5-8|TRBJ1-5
CASSLGQGVYSNQPQHF
TGTGCCAGCAGCCTGGGACAGGGGGTTTATAGCAATCAGCCCCAGCATTTT
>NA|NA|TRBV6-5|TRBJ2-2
CASNRGTGELFF
TGTGCCAGCAATAGGGGAACCGGGGAGCTGTTTTTT
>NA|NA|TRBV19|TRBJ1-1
CASSAQQGFGTEAFF
TGTGCCAGTAGTGCCCAACAGGGATTCGGCACTGAAGCTTTCTTT
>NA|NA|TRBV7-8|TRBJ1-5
CASSLVSPGNQPQHF
TGTGCCAGCAGCTTAGTCTCCCCGGGGAATCAGCCCCAGCATTTT
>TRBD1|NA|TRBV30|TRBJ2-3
CAWKPQGASTDTQYF
TGTGCCTGGAAACCTCAGGGGGCAAGCACAGATACGCAGTATTTT
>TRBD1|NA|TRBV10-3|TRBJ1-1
CAISAGTGENTEAFF
TGTGCCATCAGTGCCGGGACAGGGGAGAACACTGAAGCTTTCTTT
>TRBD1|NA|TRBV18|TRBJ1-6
CASSPGQVDSPLHF
TGTGCCAGCTCCCCGGGACAGGTTGACTCACCCCTCCACTTT
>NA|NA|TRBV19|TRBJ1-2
CASRPRLRGGDYGYTF
TGTGCCAGTAGGCCCAGACTGAGGGGAGGAGACTATGGCTACACCTTC
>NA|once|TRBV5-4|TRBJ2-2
CASSLDRASGELFF
TGTGCCAGCAGCTTGGACAGGGCGAGCGGGGAGCTGTTTTTT